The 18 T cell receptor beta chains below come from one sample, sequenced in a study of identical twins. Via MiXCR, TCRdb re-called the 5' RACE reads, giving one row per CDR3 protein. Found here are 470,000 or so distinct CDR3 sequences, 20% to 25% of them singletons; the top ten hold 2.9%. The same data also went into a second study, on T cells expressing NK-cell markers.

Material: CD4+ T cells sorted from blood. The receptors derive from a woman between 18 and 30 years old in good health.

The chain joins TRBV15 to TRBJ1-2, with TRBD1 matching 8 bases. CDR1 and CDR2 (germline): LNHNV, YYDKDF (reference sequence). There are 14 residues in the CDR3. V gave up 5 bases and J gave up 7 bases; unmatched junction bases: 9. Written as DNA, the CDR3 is TGTGCCACCAGCCGGGACAGGTCTTCGGGTGGCTACACCTTC. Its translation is CATSRDRSSGGYTF.

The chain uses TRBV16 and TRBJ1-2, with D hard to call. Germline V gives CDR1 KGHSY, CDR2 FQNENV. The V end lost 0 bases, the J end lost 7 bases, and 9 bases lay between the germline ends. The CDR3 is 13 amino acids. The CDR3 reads CASSQSVAGGYTF. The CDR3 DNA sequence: TGTGCCAGCAGCCAATCCGTGGCTGGTGGCTACACCTTC.

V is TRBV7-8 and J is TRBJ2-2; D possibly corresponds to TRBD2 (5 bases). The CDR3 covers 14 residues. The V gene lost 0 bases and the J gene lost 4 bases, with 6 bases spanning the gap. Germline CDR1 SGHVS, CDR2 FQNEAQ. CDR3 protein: CASSLAGITGELFF. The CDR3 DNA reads TGTGCCAGCAGCTTAGCCGGGATCACCGGGGAGCTGTTTTTT.

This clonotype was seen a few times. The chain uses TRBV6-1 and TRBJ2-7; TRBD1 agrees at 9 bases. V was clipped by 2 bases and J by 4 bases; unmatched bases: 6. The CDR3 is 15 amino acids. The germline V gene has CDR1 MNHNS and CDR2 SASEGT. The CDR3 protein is CASSEFPTGGYEQYF. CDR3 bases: TGTGCCAGCAGTGAATTCCCGACAGGGGGGTACGAGCAGTACTTC.

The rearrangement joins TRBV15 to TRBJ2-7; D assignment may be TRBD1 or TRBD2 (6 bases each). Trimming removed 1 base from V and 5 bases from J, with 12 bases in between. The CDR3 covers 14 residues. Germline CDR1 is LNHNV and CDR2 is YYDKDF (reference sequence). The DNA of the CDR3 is TGTGCCACCAGCAGAGTGGAGGGGGGACACGAGCAGTACTTC. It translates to CATSRVEGGHEQYF.

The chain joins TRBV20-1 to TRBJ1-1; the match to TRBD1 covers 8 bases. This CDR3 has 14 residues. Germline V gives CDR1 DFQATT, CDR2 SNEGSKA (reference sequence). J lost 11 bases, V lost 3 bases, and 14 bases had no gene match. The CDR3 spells CSARGSTRGPEAFF. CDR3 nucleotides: TGCAGTGCTAGGGGATCAACCAGGGGGCCGGAGGCTTTCTTT.

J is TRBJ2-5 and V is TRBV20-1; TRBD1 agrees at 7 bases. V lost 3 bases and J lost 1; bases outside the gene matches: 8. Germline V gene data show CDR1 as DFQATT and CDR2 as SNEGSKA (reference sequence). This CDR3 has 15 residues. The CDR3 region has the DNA TGCAGTGCTAGGCGGGCTGACAGGGCCCAAGAGACCCAGTACTTC. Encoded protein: CSARRADRAQETQYF.

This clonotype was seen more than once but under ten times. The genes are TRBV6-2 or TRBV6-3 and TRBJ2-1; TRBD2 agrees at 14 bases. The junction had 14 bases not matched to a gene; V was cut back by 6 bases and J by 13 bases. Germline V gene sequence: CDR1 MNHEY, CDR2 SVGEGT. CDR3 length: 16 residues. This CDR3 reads CASSPLPTSGRALQFF. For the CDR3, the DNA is TGTGCCAGCAGCCCCCTCCCGACTAGCGGGAGGGCCCTTCAGTTCTTC.

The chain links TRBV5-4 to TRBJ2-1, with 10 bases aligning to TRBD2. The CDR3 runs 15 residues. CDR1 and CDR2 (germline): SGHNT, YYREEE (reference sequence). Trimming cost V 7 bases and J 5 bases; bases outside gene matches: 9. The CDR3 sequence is CASGKPGLANNEQFF. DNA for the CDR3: TGTGCCAGCGGCAAACCGGGACTAGCGAACAATGAGCAGTTCTTC.

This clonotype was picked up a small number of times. This CDR3 reads CSARAGQSSYEQYF. The CDR3 DNA reads TGCAGTGCTAGAGCCGGACAGTCATCTTACGAGCAGTACTTC. The chain carries TRBV20-1 and TRBJ2-7, with D possibly being TRBD1 (6 bases). The length of the CDR3 is 14 residues. V dropped 1 base and J dropped 4 bases, with 14 bases sitting between them. Germline V CDR1 and CDR2: DFQATT, SNEGSKA (reference sequence).

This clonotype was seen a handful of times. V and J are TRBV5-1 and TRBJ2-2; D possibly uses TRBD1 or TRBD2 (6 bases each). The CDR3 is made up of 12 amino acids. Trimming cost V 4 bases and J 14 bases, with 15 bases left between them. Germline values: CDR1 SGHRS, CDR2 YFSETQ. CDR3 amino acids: CASSLGDGGLFF. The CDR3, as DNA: TGCGCCAGCAGCCTAGGGGACGGGGGCCTGTTTTTT.

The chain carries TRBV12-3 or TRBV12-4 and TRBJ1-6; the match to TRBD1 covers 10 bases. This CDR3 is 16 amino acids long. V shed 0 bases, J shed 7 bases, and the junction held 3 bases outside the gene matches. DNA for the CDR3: TGTGCCAGCAGTTTAGCGGGACAGGGGCGGAATTCACCCCTCCACTTT. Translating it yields CASSLAGQGRNSPLHF.

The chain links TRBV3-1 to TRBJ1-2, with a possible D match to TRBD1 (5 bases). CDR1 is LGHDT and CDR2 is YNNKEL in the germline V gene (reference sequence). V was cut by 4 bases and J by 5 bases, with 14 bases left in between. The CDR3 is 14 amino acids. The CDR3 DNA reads TGTGCCAGCAGCCGCCAAGGGGAGTGGTATGGCTACACCTTC. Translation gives CASSRQGEWYGYTF.

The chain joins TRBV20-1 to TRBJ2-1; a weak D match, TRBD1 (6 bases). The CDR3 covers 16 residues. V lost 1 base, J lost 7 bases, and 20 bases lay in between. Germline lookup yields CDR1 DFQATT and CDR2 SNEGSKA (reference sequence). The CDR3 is CSARGGPDPIRNEQFF. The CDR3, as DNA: TGCAGTGCTAGAGGGGGGCCCGACCCCATCAGGAATGAGCAGTTCTTC.

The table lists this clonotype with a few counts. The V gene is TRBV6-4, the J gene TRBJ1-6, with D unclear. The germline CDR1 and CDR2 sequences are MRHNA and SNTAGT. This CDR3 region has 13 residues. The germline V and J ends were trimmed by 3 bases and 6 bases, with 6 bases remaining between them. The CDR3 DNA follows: TGTGCCAGCAGTGATTTCAGTAATTCACCCCTCCACTTT. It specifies CASSDFSNSPLHF.

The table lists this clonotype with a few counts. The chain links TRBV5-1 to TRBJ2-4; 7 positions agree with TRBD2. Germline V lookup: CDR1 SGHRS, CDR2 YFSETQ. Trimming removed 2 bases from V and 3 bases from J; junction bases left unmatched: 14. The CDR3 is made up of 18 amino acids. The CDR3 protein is CASSFTRGRTGGKNIQYF. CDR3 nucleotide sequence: TGCGCCAGCAGCTTCACCCGCGGGAGAACGGGGGGCAAAAACATTCAGTACTTC. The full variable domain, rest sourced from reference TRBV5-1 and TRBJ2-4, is KAGVTQTPRYLIKTRGQQVTLSCSPISGHRSVSWYQQTPGQGLQFLFEYFSETQRNKGNFPGRFSGRQFSNSRSEMNVSTLELGDSALYLCASSFTRGRTGGKNIQYFGAGTRLSVL.

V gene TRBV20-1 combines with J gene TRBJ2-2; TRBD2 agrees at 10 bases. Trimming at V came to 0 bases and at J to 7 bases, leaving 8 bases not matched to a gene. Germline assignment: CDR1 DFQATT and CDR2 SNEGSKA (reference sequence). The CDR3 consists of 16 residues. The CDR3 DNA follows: TGCAGTGCTAGAGATCAGCGGGGGGGCCAGGTCGGGGAGCTGTTTTTT. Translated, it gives CSARDQRGGQVGELFF.

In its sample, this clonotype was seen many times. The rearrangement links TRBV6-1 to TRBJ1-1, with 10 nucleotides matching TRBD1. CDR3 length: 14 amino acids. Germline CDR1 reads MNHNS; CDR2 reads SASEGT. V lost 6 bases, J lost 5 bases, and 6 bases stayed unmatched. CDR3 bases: TGTGCCAGCAGCTCGGGACAGGGGTGGACTGAAGCTTTCTTT. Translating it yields CASSSGQGWTEAFF.